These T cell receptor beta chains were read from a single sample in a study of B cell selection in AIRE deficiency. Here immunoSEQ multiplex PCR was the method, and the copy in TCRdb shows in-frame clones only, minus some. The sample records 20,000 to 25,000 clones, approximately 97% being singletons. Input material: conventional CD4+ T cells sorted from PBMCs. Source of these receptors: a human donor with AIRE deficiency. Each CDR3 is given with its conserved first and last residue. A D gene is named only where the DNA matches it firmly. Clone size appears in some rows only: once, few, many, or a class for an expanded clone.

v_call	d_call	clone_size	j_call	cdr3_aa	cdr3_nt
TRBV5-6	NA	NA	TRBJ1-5	CASNYRDTNQPQHF	TGTGCCAGCAACTACCGGGACACCAATCAGCCCCAGCATTTT
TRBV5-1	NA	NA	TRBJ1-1	CASSKSGGNTEAFF	TGCGCCAGCAGCAAAAGTGGCGGGAACACTGAAGCTTTCTTT
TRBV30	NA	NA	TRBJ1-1	CAWDRNTEAFF	TGTGCCTGGGACAGGAACACTGAAGCTTTCTTT
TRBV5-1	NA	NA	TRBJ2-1	CASSGGRNEQFF	TGCGCCAGCAGTGGCGGGCGCAATGAGCAGTTCTTC
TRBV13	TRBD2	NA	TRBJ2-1	CASSPLREDNEQFF	TGTGCCAGCAGCCCCTTGCGGGAGGACAATGAGCAGTTCTTC
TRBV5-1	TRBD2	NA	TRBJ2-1	CASSLALLAGGHNEQFF	TGCGCCAGCAGCTTGGCCTTACTAGCGGGAGGGCACAATGAGCAGTTCTTC
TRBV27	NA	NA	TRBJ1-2	CASSRNTRDGYTF	TGTGCCAGCAGTCGTAACACCAGGGATGGCTACACCTTC
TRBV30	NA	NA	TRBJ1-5	CAWTAGYGEPQHF	TGTGCCTGGACCGCGGGGTATGGGGAGCCCCAGCATTTT
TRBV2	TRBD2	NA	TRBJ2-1	CASSDPSSVLAGGNEQFF	TGTGCCAGCAGTGATCCCTCCTCTGTACTAGCGGGGGGCAATGAGCAGTTCTTC
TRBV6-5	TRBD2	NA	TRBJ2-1	CASSLGLVLYNEQFF	TGTGCCAGCAGTCTAGGACTAGTCCTATACAATGAGCAGTTCTTC
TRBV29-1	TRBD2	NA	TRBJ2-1	CSVPVSGGGSYNEQFF	TGCAGCGTCCCGGTTTCCGGGGGGGGCTCCTACAATGAGCAGTTCTTC
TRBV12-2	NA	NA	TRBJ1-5	CASRLSVVGLVESQPQHF	TGTGCAAGTCGCTTATCGGTAGTGGGGTTGGTAGAGAGTCAGCCCCAGCATTTT
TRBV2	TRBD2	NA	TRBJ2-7	CASRVELAFSF	TGTGCCAGCCGGGTCGAACTAGCGTTCAGCTTC
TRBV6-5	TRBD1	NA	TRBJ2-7	CASRQFPGQGYEQYF	TGTGCCAGCAGACAATTTCCGGGACAGGGCTACGAGCAGTACTTC
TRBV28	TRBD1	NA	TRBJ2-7	CASSLGTGMGEQYF	TGTGCCAGCAGTTTGGGGACAGGGATGGGCGAGCAGTACTTC
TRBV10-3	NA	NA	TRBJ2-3	CAISTGTDTQYF	TGTGCCATCAGTACAGGCACAGATACGCAGTATTTT
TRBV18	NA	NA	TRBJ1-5	CASSPRASGYSNQPQHF	TGTGCCAGCTCACCACGAGCGTCAGGTTATAGCAATCAGCCCCAGCATTTT
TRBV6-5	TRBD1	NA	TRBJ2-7	CASSLQGAVAYEQYF	TGTGCCAGCAGCCTACAGGGGGCGGTTGCCTACGAGCAGTACTTC
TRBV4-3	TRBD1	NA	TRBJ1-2	CASSPGTGNNYGYTF	TGCGCCAGCAGCCCTGGGACAGGGAATAACTATGGCTACACCTTC
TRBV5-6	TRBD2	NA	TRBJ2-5	CASSLWGGPETQYF	TGTGCCAGCAGCTTGTGGGGGGGACCAGAGACCCAGTACTTC
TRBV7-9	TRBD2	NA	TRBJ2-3	CASSSLARSTDTQYF	TGTGCCAGCAGCTCACTAGCGCGAAGCACAGATACGCAGTATTTT
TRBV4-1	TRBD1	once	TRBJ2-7	CASSRLIRQGVSYEQYF	TGCGCCAGCAGCCGACTCATCCGACAGGGGGTATCCTACGAGCAGTACTTC
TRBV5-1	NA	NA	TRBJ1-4	CASSLGSNEKLFF	TGCGCCAGCAGCTTGGGGTCGAATGAAAAACTGTTTTTT
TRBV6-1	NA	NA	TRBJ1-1	CASSVRVDGSTEAFF	TGTGCCAGCAGTGTGAGGGTCGACGGGAGCACTGAAGCTTTCTTT
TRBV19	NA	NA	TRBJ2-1	CASSIGKSSYNEQFF	TGTGCCAGTAGTATAGGAAAGTCCTCCTACAATGAGCAGTTCTTC
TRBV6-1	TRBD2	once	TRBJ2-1	CASSEAPVSGLAAQRTYNEQFF	TGTGCCAGCAGTGAAGCGCCGGTTTCAGGACTAGCGGCCCAACGCACCTACAATGAGCAGTTCTTC
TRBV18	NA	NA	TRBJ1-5	CASSPIGVGQPQHF	TGTGCCAGCTCACCAATTGGGGTGGGTCAGCCCCAGCATTTT
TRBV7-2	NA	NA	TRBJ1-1	CASTPGGRYTEAFF	TGTGCCAGCACCCCCGGCGGCCGATACACTGAAGCTTTCTTT
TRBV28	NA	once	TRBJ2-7	CASSLPPGRPYEQYF	TGTGCCAGCAGTTTACCTCCAGGGCGTCCCTACGAGCAGTACTTC
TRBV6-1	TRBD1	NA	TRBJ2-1	CASSERDRAVTGEQFF	TGTGCCAGCAGTGAGAGGGACAGGGCGGTAACGGGGGAGCAGTTCTTC
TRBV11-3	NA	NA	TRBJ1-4	CASSLGTGEDEKLFF	TGTGCCAGCAGCTTAGGTACCGGGGAAGATGAAAAACTGTTTTTT
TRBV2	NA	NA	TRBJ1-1	CASTGDKGTEAFF	TGTGCCAGCACGGGGGACAAGGGCACTGAAGCTTTCTTT
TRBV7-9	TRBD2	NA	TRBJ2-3	CASSPGGETSGSADTQYF	TGTGCCAGCAGCCCAGGCGGGGAAACTAGCGGGAGCGCAGATACGCAGTATTTT
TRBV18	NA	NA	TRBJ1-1	CASSPRGLRGNTEAFF	TGTGCCAGCTCACCCCGGGGTCTTAGGGGGAACACTGAAGCTTTCTTT
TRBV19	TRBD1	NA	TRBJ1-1	CASRGQGATEAFF	TGTGCCAGTAGAGGACAGGGGGCCACTGAAGCTTTCTTT
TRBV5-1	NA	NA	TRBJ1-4	CASSLQVATNEKLFF	TGCGCCAGCAGCTTACAGGTTGCAACTAATGAAAAACTGTTTTTT
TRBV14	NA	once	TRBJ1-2	CASSQDWQGGGYTF	TGTGCCAGCAGCCAAGATTGGCAGGGTGGTGGCTACACCTTC
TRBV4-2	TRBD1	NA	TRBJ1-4	CASSLLPSGQAGTNEKLFF	TGTGCCAGCAGCCTGCTCCCCTCAGGACAGGCGGGGACTAATGAAAAACTGTTTTTT
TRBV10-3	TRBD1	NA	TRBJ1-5	CAIRAGTATNQPQHF	TGTGCCATCAGGGCCGGGACAGCGACCAATCAGCCCCAGCATTTT
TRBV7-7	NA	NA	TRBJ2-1	CASSFDNYNEQFF	TGTGCTAGCAGTTTTGACAACTACAATGAGCAGTTCTTC
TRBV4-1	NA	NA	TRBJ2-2	CASSQGEGPGELFF	TGCGCCAGCAGCCAAGGTGAAGGCCCCGGGGAGCTGTTTTTT
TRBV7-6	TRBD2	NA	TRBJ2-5	CASSLLGGFEETQYF	TGTGCCAGCAGCTTACTGGGGGGGTTCGAAGAGACCCAGTACTTC
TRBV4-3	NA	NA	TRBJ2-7	CASSQWTNNEQYF	TGCGCCAGCAGCCAGTGGACTAACAACGAGCAGTACTTC
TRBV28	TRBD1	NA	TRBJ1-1	CASSQATGSGLAFF	TGTGCCAGCAGTCAGGCGACAGGGTCCGGTCTAGCTTTCTTT
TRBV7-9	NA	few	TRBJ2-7	CASSFAGGHEQYF	TGTGCCAGCAGCTTTGCCGGCGGGCACGAGCAGTACTTC
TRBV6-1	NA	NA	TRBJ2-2	CASSARPPLNTGELFF	TGTGCCAGCAGTGCCAGGCCCCCTCTGAACACCGGGGAGCTGTTTTTT
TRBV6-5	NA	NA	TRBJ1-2	CASSYSPRAGDYGYTF	TGTGCCAGCAGTTACTCCCCCAGGGCGGGGGACTATGGCTACACCTTC
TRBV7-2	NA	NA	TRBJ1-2	CASSLSPAGFGYTF	TGTGCCAGCAGCTTAAGTCCCGCGGGGTTTGGCTACACCTTC
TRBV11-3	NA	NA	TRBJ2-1	CASSGGTYNEQFF	TGTGCCAGCTCGGGCGGGACCTACAATGAGCAGTTCTTC
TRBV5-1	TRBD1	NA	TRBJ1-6	CASSFVGGPDLPLHF	TGCGCCAGCAGCTTTGTAGGGGGCCCCGATTTGCCCCTCCACTTT